Described below is a single T cell receptor (beta chain) sequence and its context. Its target is not known. The data were produced by immunoSEQ multiplex PCR, yet TCRdb's version contains in-frame clones alone and is incomplete. The sample has roughly 140,000 clones, 85% to 90% seen once. Germline V lookup: CDR1 MDHEN, CDR2 SYDVKM. V lost 6 bases to trimming and J lost 6 bases, with 18 bases between them. The CDR3 has 15 residues. The sample is drawn from a study of T cell responses to AZD1222 COVID-19 vaccine. General study results and limits: Spike-spanning, vaccine-associated CD4 TCRs were dominant at 160-218 and 743-854. Nearly half of spike-specific TCRs reportedly target variant regions that are unmutated in the B.1.351 and B.1.1.7 variants. It should be noted that donors were predominantly white British and more often female, and clonal diversity was possibly underestimated. With two AZD1222 doses given, Spike-specific TCR breadth and depth both rose.

The sequenced sample was peripheral blood, obtained on day 0 of AZD1222 vaccination. The TCR originated in an adult in good health. The chain couples TRBV28 to TRBJ1-5, with unresolved D. DNA for the CDR3: TGTGCCAGCAGCCCGACTAATACCGCCCGTCAGCCCCAGCATTTT. Its translation: CASSPTNTARQPQHF.